These 22 T cell receptor beta chains originate from one sample sequenced in a study of control samples from healthy donors and cancer patients. Libraries were prepared by immunoSEQ multiplex PCR; TCRdb keeps only in-frame clonotypes and omits some of them. Among roughly 58,000 clones listed, around 87% were seen once. Input material: PBMCs. These receptors were collected from a woman aged 55-69 years with lung cancer.

The V gene is TRBV3-1 (or the pseudogene TRBV3-2), the J gene TRBJ1-1; D gene unclear. The germline V and J ends were trimmed by 1 base and 8 bases, with 11 bases remaining between them. The CDR3 covers 13 residues. Germline CDR1 LGHDT, CDR2 YNNKEL (reference sequence). CDR3 coding DNA: TGTGCCAGCAGCCAAGTTCTGGACTTAGAAGCTTTCTTT. Protein: CASSQVLDLEAFF.

This clone was seen a few times. The J gene is TRBJ2-1, the V gene TRBV7-9; TRBD1 aligns across 7 bases. This CDR3 comprises 16 residues. V lost 4 bases to trimming and J lost 3 bases; unmatched junction nucleotides: 9. Germline assignment: CDR1 SEHNR and CDR2 FQNEAQ (reference sequence). The CDR3 is CASSSELRGHYNEQFF. The CDR3 DNA is TGTGCCAGCAGCTCCGAGTTGAGGGGGCACTACAATGAGCAGTTCTTC.

The V gene is TRBV4-2, the J gene TRBJ2-2, with 13 positions matching TRBD2. V shed 3 bases and J 6 bases; nucleotides not matched to a gene: 1. CDR3 length: 15 amino acids. In germline, CDR1 is LGHNA, CDR2 YNFKEQ. The CDR3 nucleotides read TGTGCCAGCAGCCAGGGACTAGCGGGACCCGGGGAGCTGTTTTTT. Translated: CASSQGLAGPGELFF.

The chain employs TRBV10-2 and TRBJ2-1; 7 bases are a match to TRBD2. The junction had 11 bases not matched to a gene; V was cut back by 4 bases and J by 5 bases. The CDR3 totals 16 residues. The germline V gene has CDR1 WSHSY and CDR2 SAAADI. The CDR3 coding sequence is TGCGCCAGCAGTGCCCCTCTTGGGGGGGGGAACAATGAGCAGTTCTTC. This codes for CASSAPLGGGNNEQFF.

The chain joins TRBV9 to TRBJ1-6; tentatively, D is TRBD1 (6 bases). Trimming removed 4 bases from V and 1 base from J, with 15 bases in between. This CDR3 region has 17 residues. CDR1 and CDR2 (germline): SGDLS, YYNGEE. The CDR3 sequence: CASSPGDARSYNSPLHF. CDR3 nucleotides: TGTGCCAGCAGCCCAGGGGACGCAAGGTCCTATAATTCACCCCTCCACTTT.

The chain is built from TRBV9 and TRBJ2-1; D uncertain. Trimming removed 0 bases at V and 10 bases at J, with 14 bases between. This CDR3 has 14 residues. Per germline, CDR1 SGDLS and CDR2 YYNGEE. The CDR3: CASSVEPLPAEQFF. In DNA, the CDR3 is TGTGCCAGCAGCGTAGAACCTCTCCCAGCAGAGCAGTTCTTC.

The chain joins TRBV4-1 to TRBJ1-2; unclear D gene. Trimming left V 1 base short and J 4 bases short, with 13 bases between. CDR1 and CDR2 (germline): MGHRA, YSYEKL. The CDR3 has 15 amino acids. CDR3 residues: CASSQASSLGYGYTF. The CDR3 DNA is TGCGCCAGCAGCCAAGCGTCCTCTTTGGGCTATGGCTACACCTTC.

This clone has only one observation. This CDR3 reads CASSSRGAGANVLTF. The CDR3 region has the DNA TGTGCCAGCAGCTCCAGGGGGGCCGGGGCCAACGTCCTGACTTTC. V usage is TRBV5-4 and J usage is TRBJ2-6, with D possibly matching TRBD1 (7 bases). The CDR3 sequence is 15 residues long. Germline V gene data show CDR1 as SGHNT and CDR2 as YYREEE (reference sequence). V shed 3 bases and J shed 4 bases, with 11 bases lying between them.

The V gene is TRBV7-3, the J gene TRBJ1-1, with D possibly TRBD1 on 6 matching bases. From germline, CDR1 is SGHTA and CDR2 FQGTGA. V shed 7 bases and J shed 1 base, with 10 bases lying between them. The CDR3 has 13 residues. This chain's CDR3 is CASNRGQNTEAFF. CDR3 nucleotide sequence: TGTGCCAGCAACCGGGGGCAGAACACTGAAGCTTTCTTT.

V is TRBV6-5 and J is TRBJ2-3; 10 nucleotides agree with TRBD2. The V and J ends lost 6 bases and 0 bases, in that order; junction bases with no gene match: 3. Germline CDR1 reads MNHEY; CDR2 reads SVGAGI. The CDR3 totals 15 residues. In nucleotides, the CDR3 is TGTGCCAGCAGCGGGGGACTAGCGAGCACAGATACGCAGTATTTT. It is translated as CASSGGLASTDTQYF.

This rearrangement joins TRBV5-6 to TRBJ1-5; D gene unclear. Germline CDR1 and CDR2: SGHDT and YYEEEE. V lost 4 bases to trimming and J lost 1 base, with 15 bases between them. The CDR3 runs 16 residues. The CDR3 loop is CASSRSAGRSNQPQHF. CDR3 nucleotide sequence: TGTGCCAGCAGCAGAAGTGCGGGGAGAAGCAATCAGCCCCAGCATTTT.

This rearrangement joins TRBV6-5 to TRBJ2-6; D is uncertain. CDR3 length: 15 residues. The V gene lost 4 bases and the J gene lost 1 base, with 8 bases spanning the gap. From germline, CDR1 is MNHEY and CDR2 SVGAGI. The CDR3 is CASSLGLSGANVLTF. Here the CDR3 DNA reads TGTGCCAGCAGTTTAGGGCTGTCTGGGGCCAACGTCCTGACTTTC.

The chain joins TRBV6-2 or TRBV6-3 to TRBJ2-1, with unresolved D. This CDR3 comprises 17 residues. In germline, CDR1 is MNHEY, CDR2 SVGEGT. V gave up 0 bases and J gave up 1 base, with 13 bases separating them. For the CDR3, the DNA is TGTGCCAGCAGTTACTCGCGGCAGCACCAGTCCTACAATGAGCAGTTCTTC. This codes for CASSYSRQHQSYNEQFF.

The chain combines TRBV27 with TRBJ2-5; TRBD1 matches at 10 bases. This CDR3 spans 16 amino acids. V lost 5 bases and J lost 0; bases outside the gene matches: 6. In germline, CDR1 is MNHEY, CDR2 SMNVEV (reference sequence). CDR3 sequence reads: CASSPEGQGHQETQYF. CDR3 in DNA: TGTGCCAGCAGTCCCGAGGGACAGGGGCACCAAGAGACCCAGTACTTC.

This clone was seen just once. For the CDR3, the DNA is TGTGCCAGCAGCCTCCCGGAGGATGGAAAACTGTTTTTT. This encodes CASSLPEDGKLFF. The chain couples TRBV11-2 to TRBJ1-4; D remains ambiguous. The CDR3 covers 13 residues. Trimming pared 5 bases from V and 10 bases from J, leaving 14 bases between. Germline V gene lookup returns CDR1 SGHAT and CDR2 FQNNGV.

This clone was seen only once. The genes are TRBV2 and TRBJ2-7; 10 nucleotides match TRBD1. The CDR3 is 14 residues long. CDR1 is SNHLY and CDR2 is FYNNEI in the germline V gene. J was trimmed by 6 bases and V by 6 bases; bases with no gene match: 8. The CDR3 region is CASRGDRGVSEQYF. The CDR3 DNA reads TGTGCCAGCAGGGGGGACAGGGGAGTGAGCGAGCAGTACTTC. Variable domain in full (rest from reference TRBV2 and TRBJ2-7): EPEVTQTPSHQVTQMGQEVILRCVPISNHLYFYWYRQILGQKVEFLVSFYNNEISEKSEIFDDQFSVERPDGSNFTLKIRSTKLEDSAMYFCASRGDRGVSEQYFGPGTRLTVT.

This clone was found a few times. The rearrangement links TRBV5-6 to TRBJ2-4; a weak D match, TRBD1 (7 bases). Germline CDR1 and CDR2: SGHDT and YYEEEE. CDR3 length equals 14 residues. V was trimmed by 4 bases and J by 8 bases, leaving 16 bases between them. CDR3 in amino acids: CASSARQGGDIQYF. The CDR3 DNA reads as TGTGCCAGCAGCGCTCGACAGGGAGGCGACATTCAGTACTTC. Combining the CDR3 with reference TRBV5-6 and TRBJ2-4 gives the whole variable domain DAGVTQSPTHLIKTRGQQVTLRCSPKSGHDTVSWYQQALGQGPQFIFQYYEEEERQRGNFPDRFSGHQFPNYSSELNVNALLLGDSALYLCASSARQGGDIQYFGAGTRLSVL.

The chain is built from TRBV30 and TRBJ2-5; D might be TRBD1 (5 bases). The germline V and J ends were trimmed by 0 bases and 4 bases, with 9 bases remaining between them. The V gene's germline CDR1 is GTSNPN and CDR2 SVGIG (reference sequence). This CDR3 contains 13 residues. The CDR3 DNA follows: TGTGCCTGGAGTGTCGTGGGGCCAGAGACCCAGTACTTC. Its translation: CAWSVVGPETQYF.

The chain combines TRBV2 with TRBJ1-2; TRBD1 agrees at 10 bases. This CDR3 region has 16 residues. Germline values: CDR1 SNHLY, CDR2 FYNNEI. V was clipped by 1 base and J by 2 bases; unmatched bases: 4. The CDR3 DNA is TGTGCCAGCAGTGAAGGGTGGACAGGGGGAAACTATGGCTACACCTTC. Translated: CASSEGWTGGNYGYTF.

The V gene is TRBV10-3, the J gene TRBJ1-5; TRBD1 matches 7 bases. V trimming: 6 bases; J trimming: 2 bases; junction bases outside the gene matches: 10. The germline CDR1 and CDR2 sequences are ENHRY and SYGVKD. The CDR3 is 16 amino acids. The CDR3 nucleotides are TGTGCCATCAGAGATGAAGGGGGCGCGGGCAATCAGCCCCAGCATTTT. Translated: CAIRDEGGAGNQPQHF.

This clone was observed a handful of times. This chain joins TRBV2 and TRBJ2-7; D possibly corresponds to TRBD2 (5 bases). Trimming cost V 5 bases and J 6 bases, with 11 bases left between them. Germline V gene sequence: CDR1 SNHLY, CDR2 FYNNEI. CDR3 size: 12 residues. CDR3 bases: TGTGCCAGCAGTAGCACTAGGGCCGAGCAGTACTTC. As protein: CASSSTRAEQYF.

The V and J genes are TRBV3-1 (or the pseudogene TRBV3-2) and TRBJ1-4; D possibly corresponds to TRBD1 (6 bases). This CDR3 comprises 13 residues. Germline values: CDR1 LGHDT, CDR2 YNNKEL (reference sequence). V lost 6 bases to trimming and J lost 7 bases, with 12 bases between them. The CDR3 protein is CASSSGASEKLFF. CDR3 sequence (DNA): TGTGCCAGCAGTTCGGGGGCAAGTGAAAAACTGTTTTTT.